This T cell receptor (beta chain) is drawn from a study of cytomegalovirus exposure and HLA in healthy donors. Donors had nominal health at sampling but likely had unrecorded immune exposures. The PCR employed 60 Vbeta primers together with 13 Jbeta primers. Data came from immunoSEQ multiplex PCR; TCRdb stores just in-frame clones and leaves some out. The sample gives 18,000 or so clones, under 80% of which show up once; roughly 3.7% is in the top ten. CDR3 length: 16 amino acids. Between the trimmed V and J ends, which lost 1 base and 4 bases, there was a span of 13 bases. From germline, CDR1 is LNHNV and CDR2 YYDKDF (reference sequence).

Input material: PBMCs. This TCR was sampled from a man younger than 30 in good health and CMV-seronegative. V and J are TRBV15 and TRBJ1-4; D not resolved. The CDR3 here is CATSRVRGPLNEKLFF. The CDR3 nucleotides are TGTGCCACCAGCAGAGTACGCGGGCCTCTTAATGAAAAACTGTTTTTT.